What follows describes a single T cell receptor beta chain. As yet, its antigen is unknown. From germline, CDR1 is LNHDA and CDR2 SQIVND (reference sequence). The CDR3 has 15 amino acids. Trimming took 4 bases from V and 3 from J, leaving 14 bases between them. The data are from a study of long-term antiretroviral therapy in people with HIV. The assay, immunoSEQ v3.0, was run at survey level. Assay used: immunoSEQ multiplex PCR; TCRdb lists only in-frame clones, some missing. The data contain about 30,000 clones, about 93% of them singletons. Study conclusions and caveats: Diversity went up after ART and still fell short of transplant donor controls.

Clinicians in the United States treated all participants with HIV. The chain uses TRBV19 and TRBJ2-3; maybe TRBD1 (6 bases). Sequenced material: unsorted PBMCs, taken around 6.5 years after starting antiretroviral therapy. The TCR comes from a woman in her 40s with HIV. CDR3 nucleotides: TGTGCCAGTAGTACGGGACAAATAATGACAGATACGCAGTATTTT. Its protein product is CASSTGQIMTDTQYF. The complete variable domain, with remaining parts taken from reference TRBV19 and TRBJ2-3, reads DGGITQSPKYLFRKEGQNVTLSCEQNLNHDAMYWYRQDPGQGLRLIYYSQIVNDFQKGDIAEGYSVSREKKESFPLTVTSAQKNPTAFYLCASSTGQIMTDTQYFGPGTRLTVL.